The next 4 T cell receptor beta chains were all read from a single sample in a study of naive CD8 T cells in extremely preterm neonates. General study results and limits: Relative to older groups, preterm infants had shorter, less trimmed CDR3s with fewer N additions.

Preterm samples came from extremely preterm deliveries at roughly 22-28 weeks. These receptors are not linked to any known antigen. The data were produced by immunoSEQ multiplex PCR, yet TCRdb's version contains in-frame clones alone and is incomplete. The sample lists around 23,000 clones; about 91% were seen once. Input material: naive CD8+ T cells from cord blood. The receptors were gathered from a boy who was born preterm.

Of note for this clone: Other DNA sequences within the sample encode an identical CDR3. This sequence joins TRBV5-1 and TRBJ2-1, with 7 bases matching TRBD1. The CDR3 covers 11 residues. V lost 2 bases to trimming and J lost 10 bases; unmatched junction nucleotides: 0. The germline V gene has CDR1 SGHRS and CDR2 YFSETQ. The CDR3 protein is CASSLGGEQFF. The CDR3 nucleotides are TGCGCCAGCAGCTTAGGGGGCGAGCAGTTCTTC.

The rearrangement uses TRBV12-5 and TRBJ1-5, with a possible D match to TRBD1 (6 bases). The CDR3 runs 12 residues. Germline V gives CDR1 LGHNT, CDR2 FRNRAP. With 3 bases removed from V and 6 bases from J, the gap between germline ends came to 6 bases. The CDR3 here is CASGLQGQPQHF. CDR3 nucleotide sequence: TGTGCTAGTGGTTTACAGGGTCAGCCCCAGCATTTT.

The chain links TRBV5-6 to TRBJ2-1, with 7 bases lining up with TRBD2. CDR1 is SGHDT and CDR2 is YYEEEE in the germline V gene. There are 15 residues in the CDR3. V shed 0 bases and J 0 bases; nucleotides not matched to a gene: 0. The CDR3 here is CASSLASGSYNEQFF. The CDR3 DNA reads TGTGCCAGCAGCTTGGCTAGCGGCTCCTACAATGAGCAGTTCTTC.

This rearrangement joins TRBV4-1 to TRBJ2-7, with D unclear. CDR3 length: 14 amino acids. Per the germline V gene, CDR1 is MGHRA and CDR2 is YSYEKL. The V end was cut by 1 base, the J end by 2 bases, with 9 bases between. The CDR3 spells CASSQAPLTYEQYF. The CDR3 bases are TGCGCCAGCAGCCAAGCCCCGTTAACCTACGAGCAGTACTTC.